This TCR beta chain was sequenced in a study of shared clonotypes between healthy human individuals. CD45RO-negative, CCR7-positively selected cells formed the naive CD8 fraction, excluding terminally differentiated effector memory CD45RA+ cells. Germline lookup yields CDR1 SGHVS and CDR2 FNYEAQ. Trimming took 5 bases from V and 6 from J, leaving 11 bases between them. The CDR3 is 13 amino acids. The method was immunoSEQ multiplex PCR; TCRdb's version includes in-frame clones alone and lacks a portion of them. The sample has around 600,000 clones; 85% to 95% are singletons. The receptor was isolated from a woman in her twenties or thirties in good health. Sequenced sample: naive CD8+ T cells sorted from blood. The chain uses TRBV7-6 and TRBJ2-1; D unclear. The CDR3 DNA reads TGTGCCAGCAGCGCGCATGATGGCAATGAGCAGTTCTTC. Translated: CASSAHDGNEQFF.